This T cell receptor beta chain was profiled in a study of shared clonotypes between healthy human individuals. Study observations and caveats: The study drew on few donors, limiting represented genetic and exposure-history diversity.

As regards this clone: Its antigen remains unidentified.

The sorted-subset replicate PCRs were given around 200 ng DNA, which is around 29,000 T cell genomes. Clones were sequenced by immunoSEQ multiplex PCR, and TCRdb holds only the in-frame ones, with some missing. Of over a million clones in the sample, roughly 97% were seen once. Losses at the gene ends were 4 bases for V and 2 bases for J; bases not matched to a gene: 4. Germline V CDR1 and CDR2: LGHNA, YSLEER. This CDR3 is 16 amino acids long. The sequence derives from a man between 25 and 39 years old in good health. The rearrangement uses TRBV4-3 and TRBJ2-4, with 11 bases fitting TRBD1. Sequencing input: naive CD4+ T cells sorted from blood. The sample's subset: CD45RA+ positively selected. The CDR3, as DNA: TGCGCCAGCAGCCCAGGACAGGGGGCGTCCAAAAACATTCAGTACTTC. Translated: CASSPGQGASKNIQYF.